These 28 T cell receptor beta chains were sequenced from one sample in a study of T-cell reconstitution after alpha-beta-depleted transplantation in children. Unique molecular identifiers were used to barcode this TCRbeta library. TCRdb itself ran the PCR reads through MiXCR, one entry per CDR3 protein. The sample yields roughly 420,000 distinct CDR3 sequences, roughly 17% seen once. This specimen was PBMCs, mostly from graft donor cells, taken 360 days after TCRalphabeta/CD19-depleted stem cell transplant. Source of these receptors: a boy less than two years old who had a stem cell transplant for Wiskott-Aldrich syndrome, so the T cells may come from the graft donor.

This sequence joins TRBV6-2 or TRBV6-3 and TRBJ2-7; D perhaps matches TRBD1 (6 bases). The V end lost 6 bases, the J end lost 7 bases, and 25 bases lay between the germline ends. CDR3 length equals 16 residues. Per germline, CDR1 MNHEY and CDR2 SVGEGT. The DNA for the CDR3 is TGTGCCAGCAGCCAGAAGCTGAAGTGGGGGCCGGGGGAGCAGTACTTC. Translated: CASSQKLKWGPGEQYF.

The chain employs TRBV23-1 and TRBJ2-2; 8 bases map to TRBD1. TRBV23-1 is an ORF, and what it does is uncertain. Unmatched junction bases numbered 10, after V lost 6 bases and J lost 4 bases. This CDR3 has 16 amino acids. The CDR3 region is CASREIRTGITGELFF. The CDR3 DNA sequence: TGCGCCAGCAGGGAAATCCGGACAGGGATCACCGGGGAGCTGTTTTTT.

In its sample, this clonotype was seen a few times. The chain carries TRBV7-8 and TRBJ2-2, with TRBD1 matching over 8 bases. Germline-derived CDR1 and CDR2 are SGHVS and FQNEAQ. The CDR3 length is 19 residues. Unmatched junction bases numbered 15, after V lost 6 bases and J lost 0 bases. The CDR3 coding sequence is TGTGCCAGCAGATCGTACGACAGGGGTCGAAACGCGAACACCGGGGAGCTGTTTTTT. It is translated as CASRSYDRGRNANTGELFF.

This clonotype appeared a few times. The CDR3 loop is CASSLWLARQRGEQFF. The CDR3 coding sequence is TGTGCCAGCAGCTTATGGCTAGCGAGGCAAAGAGGGGAGCAGTTCTTC. The chain has TRBV5-6 and TRBJ2-1, with D maybe TRBD2 (6 bases). V was pared by 2 bases and J by 10 bases, with 22 bases between. The CDR3 spans 16 residues. CDR1 and CDR2 (germline): SGHDT, YYEEEE.

The chain employs TRBV7-9 and TRBJ2-1; weak D call: TRBD2 (5 bases). The V gene's germline CDR1 is SEHNR and CDR2 FQNEAQ (reference sequence). There are 16 residues in the CDR3. Trimming removed 4 bases at V and 2 bases at J, with 15 bases between. The CDR3 reads CASSSSRAPTYNEQFF. DNA for the CDR3: TGTGCCAGCAGCTCCTCGAGGGCCCCAACCTACAATGAGCAGTTCTTC.

The chain recombines TRBV5-4 with TRBJ2-1; maybe TRBD1 (6 bases). The CDR3 consists of 15 residues. Trimming removed 4 bases at V and 7 bases at J, with 18 bases between. Germline lookup yields CDR1 SGHNT and CDR2 YYREEE (reference sequence). In DNA, the CDR3 is TGTGCCAGCAGCGCGTTTGGGACACCCGTAAATGAGCAGTTCTTC. This sequence encodes CASSAFGTPVNEQFF.

This clonotype was seen only a few times. The J gene is TRBJ2-7, the V gene TRBV6-1; D might be TRBD1 (6 bases). Trimming took 8 bases from V and 4 from J, leaving 21 bases between them. The CDR3 has 15 residues. The V gene's germline CDR1 is MNHNS and CDR2 SASEGT. The CDR3 DNA follows: TGTGCCAGCGATACCAAACAGGGTTACAAATACGAGCAGTACTTC. It specifies CASDTKQGYKYEQYF.

This chain joins TRBV3-1 and TRBJ2-5; 10 bases fit TRBD2. The V gene end was trimmed by 0 bases and the J gene end by 5 bases; junction bases not matched to a gene: 9. CDR1 and CDR2 from the germline V gene are LGHDT and YNNKEL (reference sequence). The CDR3 is made up of 17 amino acids. This CDR3 reads CASSQEGIAGGPETQYF. The DNA for the CDR3 is TGTGCCAGCAGCCAAGAGGGGATAGCGGGGGGACCGGAGACCCAGTACTTC.

This clonotype was seen only a few times. The chain carries TRBV11-2 and TRBJ2-6; 7 bases agree with TRBD1. The V gene end was trimmed by 3 bases and the J gene end by 0 bases; junction bases not matched to a gene: 11. CDR3 length equals 19 residues. Germline V lookup: CDR1 SGHAT, CDR2 FQNNGV. CDR3 sequence: CASSFRQGKVPSGANVLTF. The CDR3 DNA sequence: TGTGCCAGCAGCTTTAGACAGGGAAAGGTTCCCTCTGGGGCCAACGTCCTGACTTTC. Based on the CDR3 plus reference TRBV11-2 and TRBJ2-6, the full variable domain is EAGVAQSPRYKIIEKRQSVAFWCNPISGHATLYWYQQILGQGPKLLIQFQNNGVVDDSQLPKDRFSAERLKGVDSTLKIQPAKLEDSAVYLCASSFRQGKVPSGANVLTFGAGSRLTVL.

This clonotype was seen a handful of times. The rearrangement links TRBV9 to TRBJ2-7, with D possibly matching TRBD1 (5 bases). The CDR3 runs 15 residues. Trimming pared 4 bases from V and 1 base from J, leaving 15 bases between. From germline, CDR1 is SGDLS and CDR2 YYNGEE. This chain's CDR3 is CASSPPGHLSYEQYF. The CDR3 nucleotides are TGTGCCAGCAGCCCTCCCGGACACCTTTCCTACGAGCAGTACTTC. The entire variable domain, with the rest obtained from reference TRBV9 and TRBJ2-7, is as follows: DSGVTQTPKHLITATGQRVTLRCSPRSGDLSVYWYQQSLDQGLQFLIQYYNGEERAKGNILERFSAQQFPDLHSELNLSSLELGDSALYFCASSPPGHLSYEQYFGPGTRLTVT.

This clonotype was counted only a few times. This rearrangement joins TRBV29-1 to TRBJ2-5; the match to TRBD2 covers 8 bases. Germline CDR1 SQVTM, CDR2 ANQGSEA. The trim removed 4 bases at V and 3 bases at J, leaving 1 base unmatched. The CDR3 is made up of 12 amino acids. The CDR3 is CSVGGRKETQYF. The CDR3 coding sequence is TGCAGCGTTGGCGGGAGGAAAGAGACCCAGTACTTC.

This chain connects TRBV4-1 to TRBJ2-5; a possible D gene is TRBD1 (6 bases). Germline V CDR1 and CDR2: MGHRA, YSYEKL. CDR3 size: 15 residues. Trimming shortened V by 5 bases and J by 6 bases, and 19 bases separated the two germline ends. In DNA form, the CDR3 reads TGCGCCAGCAGCACCCGGGACACGGGTGTAAAGACCCAGTACTTC. Its translation is CASSTRDTGVKTQYF.

The genes are TRBV27 and TRBJ2-7; perhaps TRBD1 as D (5 bases). This CDR3 has 15 amino acids. V was pared by 3 bases and J by 2 bases, with 14 bases between. Germline V gives CDR1 MNHEY, CDR2 SMNVEV (reference sequence). This chain's CDR3 is CASSFGREGAYEQYF. CDR3 nucleotide sequence: TGTGCCAGCAGTTTTGGCAGGGAAGGCGCCTACGAGCAGTACTTC.

Here the CDR3 reads CASSQGQIGTDTQYF. In nucleotides, the CDR3 is TGTGCCAGCAGCCAAGGGCAGATTGGCACAGATACGCAGTATTTT. The chain recombines TRBV3-1 with TRBJ2-3; D is ambiguous. Between the trimmed V and J ends, which lost 1 base and 1 base, there was a span of 9 bases. Germline V gene sequence: CDR1 LGHDT, CDR2 YNNKEL (reference sequence). The CDR3 extends over 15 amino acids.

This rearrangement joins TRBV28 to TRBJ1-5, with 8 bases fitting TRBD1. The V gene end was trimmed by 5 bases and the J gene end by 7 bases; junction bases not matched to a gene: 7. The CDR3 runs to 14 residues. Germline assignment: CDR1 MDHEN and CDR2 SYDVKM. The CDR3 protein is CASSTRQGRQPQHF. The CDR3 DNA reads TGTGCCAGCAGTACACGACAGGGGAGGCAGCCCCAGCATTTT.

The chain uses TRBV4-1 and TRBJ2-3, with D possibly called TRBD1 or TRBD2 (5 bases each). Germline V CDR1 and CDR2: MGHRA, YSYEKL. The CDR3 contains 15 residues. The germline V and J ends were trimmed by 5 bases and 3 bases, with 15 bases remaining between them. As DNA, the CDR3 is TGCGCCAGCAGCTTGGGACCCATCGGAACAGATACGCAGTATTTT. Translating gives CASSLGPIGTDTQYF.

Only a few counts were recorded for this clonotype. The V gene is TRBV2, the J gene TRBJ2-7; D possibly corresponds to TRBD1 (5 bases). Germline CDR1 is SNHLY and CDR2 is FYNNEI. V was clipped by 4 bases and J by 0 bases, with 10 bases between them. The CDR3 totals 14 residues. CDR3 bases: TGTGCCAGCAGTGCGACAGCATACTCCTACGAGCAGTACTTC. Translation: CASSATAYSYEQYF.

This clonotype appeared a few times. The genes are TRBV7-9 and TRBJ2-5; TRBD1 is a possible D gene (6 bases). V was pared by 3 bases and J by 3 bases, with 14 bases between. This CDR3 spans 15 amino acids. Germline V CDR1 and CDR2: SEHNR, FQNEAQ (reference sequence). CDR3: CASSFVQGQKETQYF. In nucleotides, the CDR3 is TGTGCCAGCAGCTTCGTCCAAGGACAGAAAGAGACCCAGTACTTC.

The V call is TRBV6-2 or TRBV6-3, the J call TRBJ1-2; D unclear. Trimming took off 4 bases at V and 6 bases at J, with 9 bases between the two ends. Germline CDR1 MNHEY, CDR2 SVGEGT. The CDR3 is made up of 12 amino acids. CDR3 amino acids: CASSSGRDGYTF. CDR3 DNA: TGTGCCAGCAGTTCCGGACGGGATGGCTACACCTTC.

This clonotype showed up just a few times. The V call is TRBV6-4, the J call TRBJ1-5; D not certain. Per the germline V gene, CDR1 is MRHNA and CDR2 is SNTAGT. This CDR3 has 15 residues. V lost 5 bases and J lost 4, with 15 bases in between. DNA for the CDR3: TGTGCCAGCAGTTATTCGCGGCACCAGAATCAGCCCCAGCATTTT. This encodes CASSYSRHQNQPQHF.

This sequence joins TRBV7-2 and TRBJ2-2; no reliable D call. From germline, CDR1 is SGHTA and CDR2 FQGNSA. The CDR3 contains 14 residues. Trimming removed 2 bases at V and 0 bases at J, with 4 bases between. CDR3 nucleotides: TGTGCCAGCAGCTTAATCTCGAACACCGGGGAGCTGTTTTTT. It specifies CASSLISNTGELFF.

This clonotype was recorded a few times. The CDR3 DNA reads TGTGCCAGCAGCCACCGATTGACAGCGAATCAGCCCCAGCATTTT. Protein sequence: CASSHRLTANQPQHF. The gene calls are TRBV4-2 and TRBJ1-5; D is possibly TRBD1 (5 bases). Per the germline V gene, CDR1 is LGHNA and CDR2 is YNFKEQ. CDR3 length: 15 residues. Trimming removed 3 bases from V and 4 bases from J, with 13 bases in between.

This clonotype was observed a few times. The J gene is TRBJ2-1, the V gene TRBV5-1; 7 bases align to TRBD2. The ends lost 6 bases at V and 10 bases at J; junction bases unmatched: 13. Germline CDR1 is SGHRS and CDR2 is YFSETQ. CDR3 length equals 14 residues. In DNA form, the CDR3 reads TGCGCCAGCACCGGGGGTTTAGCGGGTTGGGAGCAGTTCTTC. It translates to CASTGGLAGWEQFF. The full variable domain, its missing parts supplied by reference TRBV5-1 and TRBJ2-1, is KAGVTQTPRYLIKTRGQQVTLSCSPISGHRSVSWYQQTPGQGLQFLFEYFSETQRNKGNFPGRFSGRQFSNSRSEMNVSTLELGDSALYLCASTGGLAGWEQFFGPGTRLTVL.

The chain is built from TRBV2 and TRBJ2-5, with unresolved D. The CDR3 totals 14 residues. The germline CDR1 and CDR2 sequences are SNHLY and FYNNEI. Trimming took 1 base from V and 2 from J, leaving 8 bases between them. The CDR3 region is CASSEETPQETQYF. The CDR3 DNA reads as TGTGCCAGCAGTGAAGAAACACCTCAAGAGACCCAGTACTTC.

In this sample, this clonotype turned up a few times. The chain joins TRBV2 to TRBJ2-2; TRBD1 aligns across 11 bases. V shed 3 bases and J 3 bases; nucleotides not matched to a gene: 3. Per the germline V gene, CDR1 is SNHLY and CDR2 is FYNNEI. The CDR3 covers 16 residues. CDR3 sequence reads: CASSDEGQGDTGELFF. In DNA form, the CDR3 reads TGTGCCAGCAGTGATGAGGGACAGGGGGACACCGGGGAGCTGTTTTTT.

This clonotype was counted only a few times. The chain employs TRBV4-1 and TRBJ2-3, with a weak D call TRBD1 (5 bases). The CDR3 contains 16 residues. Trimming took off 2 bases at V and 0 bases at J, with 12 bases between the two ends. Germline V CDR1 and CDR2: MGHRA, YSYEKL. The CDR3 nucleotides are TGCGCCAGCAGCCAACGCCCCAAGGGGAGCACAGATACGCAGTATTTT. The encoded protein is CASSQRPKGSTDTQYF.

There are a few counts of this clonotype. This rearrangement joins TRBV10-2 to TRBJ2-7; tentatively, D is TRBD2 (5 bases). Deletions cut 7 bases from V and 4 bases from J, with 20 bases between. Germline CDR1 and CDR2: WSHSY and SAAADI. The CDR3 has 15 amino acids. DNA of the CDR3: TGCGCCAGCATGGAAGGGAGTAACCCACTTTACGAGCAGTACTTC. Its protein product is CASMEGSNPLYEQYF.

This clonotype was seen repeatedly, ten times or more. The chain links TRBV27 to TRBJ2-2; D is unclear. The CDR3 spans 13 residues. V shed 3 bases and J shed 6 bases, with 8 bases lying between them. Germline CDR1 MNHEY, CDR2 SMNVEV (reference sequence). The CDR3, as DNA: TGTGCCAGCAGTTTCTGGGTATCCGGGGAGCTGTTTTTT. Amino acids: CASSFWVSGELFF.